This T cell receptor beta chain appears in the sequencing data of a study of cytomegalovirus exposure and HLA in healthy donors. Broader study findings: The authors listed 164 TCR beta chains as cytomegalovirus-associated.

The CDR3 spans 15 residues. With 0 bases removed from V and 6 bases from J, the gap between germline ends came to 14 bases. Germline CDR1 MNHEY, CDR2 SVGAGI. Profiling relied on immunoSEQ multiplex PCR, and the TCRdb table lists in-frame clones only, not all of them. This repertoire shows about 120,000 clones, approximately 88% found once; its top ten account for roughly 2%. Note on this clone: Its antigen is still unknown.

The chain carries TRBV6-5 and TRBJ1-1, with D perhaps TRBD1 (6 bases). Sequencing was carried out using PBMCs. This sequence was found in a young woman in good health and CMV-seronegative. CDR3 sequence (DNA): TGTGCCAGCAGTTACTCGAGGGCAGGGGTTGCTGAAGCTTTCTTT. Amino acid sequence: CASSYSRAGVAEAFF.